The 24 T cell receptor beta chains in this list originate from one sample, sequenced in a study of T cell responses to AZD1222 COVID-19 vaccine. Sequencing used immunoSEQ multiplex PCR; TCRdb keeps in-frame clones, though not all of them. The sample records roughly 160,000 clones, approximately 90% being singletons. The specimen was peripheral blood, collected on day 0 of MenACWY control vaccination. The receptors were sampled from an adult in good health.

The chain is built from TRBV28 and TRBJ2-7; TRBD1 agrees at 10 bases. Germline CDR1 and CDR2: MDHEN and SYDVKM. Unmatched junction bases numbered 6, after V lost 5 bases and J lost 2 bases. There are 15 residues in the CDR3. The CDR3 loop is CASSIRTGGAYEQYF. The CDR3 bases are TGTGCCAGCAGTATCCGGACAGGGGGGGCCTACGAGCAGTACTTC.

J is TRBJ2-2 and V is TRBV9; weak D call: TRBD1 (5 bases). In germline, CDR1 is SGDLS, CDR2 YYNGEE. The CDR3 length is 13 residues. V was shortened by 2 bases and J by 7 bases, with 9 bases between the two germline ends. In DNA form, the CDR3 reads TGTGCCAGCAGCGTCAGGGTTGACGGGGAGCTGTTTTTT. Translating it yields CASSVRVDGELFF.

The rearrangement links TRBV4-1 to TRBJ2-1; no firm D call. This CDR3 is built from 16 residues. Trimming pared 0 bases from V and 4 bases from J, leaving 13 bases between. CDR1 and CDR2 from the germline V gene are MGHRA and YSYEKL. For the CDR3, the DNA is TGCGCCAGCAGCCAAGATCGAGGAGACCCTTACAATGAGCAGTTCTTC. Residues: CASSQDRGDPYNEQFF.

The chain employs TRBV3-1 (or the pseudogene TRBV3-2) and TRBJ2-5; TRBD2 aligns across 7 bases. The trim removed 0 bases at V and 5 bases at J, leaving 9 bases unmatched. CDR1 and CDR2 from the germline V gene are LGHDT and YNNKEL (reference sequence). CDR3 length: 16 residues. CDR3 in amino acids: CASSQDKTAGDETQYF. In nucleotides, the CDR3 is TGTGCCAGCAGCCAAGATAAAACGGCGGGAGATGAGACCCAGTACTTC.

This chain connects TRBV9 to TRBJ2-1; D possibly corresponds to TRBD2 (6 bases). This CDR3 region has 13 residues. Germline V gene data show CDR1 as SGDLS and CDR2 as YYNGEE. V was shortened by 6 bases and J by 5 bases, with 12 bases between the two germline ends. The CDR3 sequence is CASNIREDNEQFF. The CDR3 DNA is TGTGCCAGCAACATTAGGGAGGACAATGAGCAGTTCTTC.

The chain has TRBV5-8 and TRBJ2-7; TRBD1 is a possible D gene (6 bases). Germline loops: CDR1 SGHTS, CDR2 YDEGEE. The CDR3 covers 16 residues. Trimming cost V 3 bases and J 2 bases, with 18 bases left between them. Written as DNA, the CDR3 is TGTGCCAGCAGCTGGGGTCTGGACAGAATGCCCTACGAGCAGTACTTC. Translated: CASSWGLDRMPYEQYF.

This clone appeared a single time. The gene calls are TRBV11-3 and TRBJ1-3; 9 bases agree with TRBD1. Germline loops: CDR1 SGHNT, CDR2 YENEEA. CDR3 size: 14 residues. V was pared by 5 bases and J by 6 bases, with 5 bases of the junction left unmatched. The CDR3 coding sequence is TGTGCCAGCAGCCGCGACAGGGGGTCAAACACCATATATTTT. Protein: CASSRDRGSNTIYF.

V usage is TRBV6-5 and J usage is TRBJ2-1, with D possibly being TRBD2 (6 bases). V lost 11 bases to trimming and J lost 8 bases, with 13 bases between them. The CDR3 totals 11 residues. Germline CDR1 is MNHEY and CDR2 is SVGAGI. DNA of the CDR3: TGTGCCGCCGCGGGACTCTATGAGCAGTTCTTC. It is translated as CAAAGLYEQFF.

This clone was counted once. The chain recombines TRBV6-5 with TRBJ2-1; D ambiguous. The ends were cut back, 7 bases at V and 7 bases at J, with 14 bases in the middle. Germline assignment: CDR1 MNHEY and CDR2 SVGAGI. This CDR3 is built from 13 residues. CDR3: CASTDAPRNEQFF. CDR3 sequence (DNA): TGTGCCAGCACGGACGCCCCGCGGAATGAGCAGTTCTTC.

The chain joins TRBV6-8 to TRBJ2-7, with TRBD1 identical over 9 bases. V was pared by 6 bases and J by 5 bases, with 8 bases of the junction left unmatched. The CDR3 runs to 14 residues. Germline assignment: CDR1 MNHGY and CDR2 SAAAGT. In DNA, the CDR3 is TGTGCCAGCAGCCCGGGACAGGGTAGAAACGAGCAGTACTTC. Protein sequence: CASSPGQGRNEQYF.

The rearrangement joins TRBV5-1 to TRBJ1-4; D not resolved. The CDR3 extends over 17 amino acids. Germline V lookup: CDR1 SGHRS, CDR2 YFSETQ. V was cut by 4 bases and J by 0 bases, with 16 bases left in between. As DNA, the CDR3 is TGCGCCAGCAGCACCCGGACCCACCAGTCAACTAATGAAAAACTGTTTTTT. Its translation is CASSTRTHQSTNEKLFF.

This chain links TRBV11-3 with TRBJ2-1; 7 nucleotides line up with TRBD2. The CDR3 length is 16 residues. Germline V gene data show CDR1 as SGHNT and CDR2 as YENEEA. The junction had 8 bases not matched to a gene; V was cut back by 1 base and J by 5 bases. The DNA of the CDR3 is TGTGCCAGCAGCTTAGGGGGGGGAGCCGCCGACAATGAGCAGTTCTTC. Protein product: CASSLGGGAADNEQFF.

This rearrangement joins TRBV19 to TRBJ2-2; perhaps TRBD2 as D (6 bases). The CDR3 is 14 residues long. V was trimmed by 3 bases and J by 1 base, leaving 6 bases between them. Germline lookup yields CDR1 LNHDA and CDR2 SQIVND (reference sequence). The DNA for the CDR3 is TGTGCCAGTAGTATGGGAGGGAACACCGGGGAGCTGTTTTTT. Translated: CASSMGGNTGELFF.

J is TRBJ1-2 and V is TRBV6-5; the D gene is possibly TRBD1 (6 bases). In germline, CDR1 is MNHEY, CDR2 SVGAGI. Trimming cost V 2 bases and J 6 bases, with 10 bases left between them. This CDR3 region has 13 residues. Here the CDR3 DNA reads TGTGCCAGCAGTTACACGGGGGCAGATGGCTACACCTTC. Amino acids: CASSYTGADGYTF.

The rearrangement links TRBV27 to TRBJ2-3; 9 bases are a match to TRBD1. V trimming: 7 bases; J trimming: 5 bases; junction bases outside the gene matches: 10. The germline V gene has CDR1 MNHEY and CDR2 SMNVEV (reference sequence). The CDR3 loop spans 15 amino acids. CDR3 sequence: CASIKQGAPQDTQYF. CDR3 sequence (DNA): TGTGCCAGCATAAAACAGGGGGCGCCCCAAGATACGCAGTATTTT.

This rearrangement joins TRBV6-5 to TRBJ1-3; the D gene is possibly TRBD1 (6 bases). This CDR3 spans 15 amino acids. The germline V gene has CDR1 MNHEY and CDR2 SVGAGI. Trimming took off 6 bases at V and 5 bases at J, with 17 bases between the two ends. The DNA of the CDR3 is TGTGCCAGCAGACCCTCCGGGGGCGCGAGAAACACCATATATTTT. It encodes CASRPSGGARNTIYF.

The chain employs TRBV9 and TRBJ2-1, with 15 bases aligning to TRBD2. The CDR3 extends over 16 amino acids. In germline, CDR1 is SGDLS, CDR2 YYNGEE. Trimming removed 0 bases from V and 11 bases from J; junction bases left unmatched: 6. The CDR3 region is CASSVAPGLAGGKQFF. The CDR3 DNA is TGTGCCAGCAGCGTAGCCCCAGGACTAGCGGGAGGGAAGCAGTTCTTC. The variable domain in full, completed from reference TRBV9 and TRBJ2-1, reads DSGVTQTPKHLITATGQRVTLRCSPRSGDLSVYWYQQSLDQGLQFLIQYYNGEERAKGNILERFSAQQFPDLHSELNLSSLELGDSALYFCASSVAPGLAGGKQFFGPGTRLTVL.

V usage is TRBV7-9 and J usage is TRBJ2-7; D gene ambiguous. V lost 1 base, J lost 0 bases, and 10 bases lay in between. This CDR3 contains 15 residues. In germline, CDR1 is SEHNR, CDR2 FQNEAQ (reference sequence). CDR3: CASSLGGLGSYEQYF. The CDR3 DNA reads as TGTGCCAGCAGCTTAGGGGGATTGGGCTCCTACGAGCAGTACTTC.

This chain links TRBV2 with TRBJ1-2, with 9 bases lining up with TRBD1. The CDR3 extends over 14 amino acids. Losses at the gene ends were 5 bases for V and 3 bases for J; bases not matched to a gene: 4. Germline lookup yields CDR1 SNHLY and CDR2 FYNNEI. CDR3 bases: TGTGCCAGCAGTTTGGGACAGGGTGACTATGGCTACACCTTC. Translation gives CASSLGQGDYGYTF.

The J gene is TRBJ2-2, the V gene TRBV28; D is ambiguous. V was clipped by 6 bases and J by 0 bases, with 11 bases between them. Germline V gene sequence: CDR1 MDHEN, CDR2 SYDVKM. This CDR3 region has 15 residues. DNA of the CDR3: TGTGCCAGCAGCACGAGGACCGCGAACACCGGGGAGCTGTTTTTT. This sequence encodes CASSTRTANTGELFF.

The chain carries TRBV11-2 and TRBJ2-3, with a weak D call TRBD2 (5 bases). The germline CDR1 and CDR2 sequences are SGHAT and FQNNGV. The CDR3 totals 16 residues. Trimming stripped 3 bases from V and 2 bases from J, with 15 bases between. CDR3 in DNA: TGTGCCAGCAGCTTGAGCGGTGCCTCCTTCACAGATACGCAGTATTTT. It specifies CASSLSGASFTDTQYF.

This clone has only one observation. The gene calls are TRBV10-3 and TRBJ1-5, with 9 bases identical to TRBD1. The CDR3 is 14 residues long. With 10 bases clipped from V and 5 bases from J, the junction kept 9 bases outside the gene matches. The germline V gene has CDR1 ENHRY and CDR2 SYGVKD. The CDR3 DNA is TGTGCCACCAAACAGGGGGCAACGGATCAGCCCCAGCATTTT. Protein sequence: CATKQGATDQPQHF.

This clone was found many times. This sequence joins TRBV18 and TRBJ1-1; the D is unclear. The CDR3 has 17 amino acids. Trimming left V 1 base short and J 1 base short, with 16 bases between. The germline CDR1 and CDR2 sequences are KGHSH and LQKENI. CDR3 protein: CASSPLPLGSPNTEAFF. The CDR3 DNA is TGTGCCAGCTCACCACTACCCTTGGGGAGTCCGAACACTGAAGCTTTCTTT.

This rearrangement joins TRBV7-6 to TRBJ2-7; 9 nucleotides agree with TRBD1. V was pared by 5 bases and J by 6 bases, with 8 bases of the junction left unmatched. The CDR3 is made up of 14 amino acids. Germline V gene data show CDR1 as SGHVS and CDR2 as FNYEAQ. CDR3 in DNA: TGTGCCAGCAGCCTACCGGGACAGGGTTCCGAGCAGTACTTC. As protein: CASSLPGQGSEQYF.